Following are 20 T cell receptor beta chains from one sample sequenced in a study of T cells in localized non-small cell lung cancer. Assay: immunoSEQ multiplex PCR; the TCRdb copy retains only in-frame clones and omits some. The sample shows more than 45,000 clones, around 86% of them seen only once. The starting material was peripheral blood, obtained before any cancer treatment. These receptors came from a male donor aged 60 or over with stage III squamous cell lung carcinoma.

The chain combines TRBV13 with TRBJ1-1; weak D call: TRBD1 (5 bases). The CDR3 sequence is 14 residues long. Germline CDR1 reads PRHDT; CDR2 reads FYEKMQ (reference sequence). V gave up 1 base and J gave up 4 bases, with 10 bases separating them. This CDR3 reads CASSLVEGSTEAFF. CDR3 coding DNA: TGTGCCAGCAGCTTAGTAGAGGGGAGCACTGAAGCTTTCTTT.

This chain connects TRBV6-6 to TRBJ1-3; no reliable D call. The V gene lost 10 bases and the J gene lost 0 bases, with 10 bases spanning the gap. The CDR3 totals 13 residues. The germline V gene encodes CDR1 MNHNY and CDR2 SVGAGI (reference sequence). This chain's CDR3 is CATSVNSGNTIYF. The CDR3 DNA follows: TGTGCCACCTCGGTGAACTCTGGAAACACCATATATTTT.

CDR3 DNA sequence: TGTGCCATCAGTGAGTCTGGTGGACAGGGGAGCAACACCTTC. It codes for CAISESGGQGSNTF. The V and J genes are TRBV10-3 and TRBJ1-2; 9 positions match TRBD1. V was clipped by 0 bases and J by 12 bases; unmatched bases: 8. Looked up from germline, CDR1 is ENHRY and CDR2 is SYGVKD. This CDR3 region has 14 residues.

The J gene is TRBJ1-2, the V gene TRBV9; no clear D gene. V was trimmed by 3 bases and J by 8 bases, leaving 11 bases between them. CDR1 is SGDLS, CDR2 YYNGEE, per germline. CDR3 length: 12 residues. The CDR3 DNA reads as TGTGCCAGCAGCGATTTCGTTAACGGCTACACCTTC. As protein: CASSDFVNGYTF.

In this sample, this clone turned up once. The rearrangement uses TRBV7-9 and TRBJ2-3, with 14 bases fitting TRBD2. Per the germline V gene, CDR1 is SEHNR and CDR2 is FQNEAQ (reference sequence). The CDR3 extends over 17 amino acids. V shed 8 bases, J shed 5 bases, and the junction held 12 bases outside the gene matches. The CDR3 DNA sequence: TGTGCCAGCCGGAGACTAGCGGGAGGGTTCGCGGGAGATACGCAGTATTTT. Translated: CASRRLAGGFAGDTQYF.

J is TRBJ2-2 and V is TRBV21-1; the DNA was not used to check the table's D call, TRBD2. TRBV21-1 is assigned pseudogene status. The CDR3 runs to 21 residues. The CDR3 bases are TGTGCCAGCAGCAAGCGTGTTATAGCTAGCGAGCTAACTCCTTATGCCGGGGAGCTGTTTTTT. It encodes CASSKRVIASELTPYAGELFF.

CDR3 nucleotide sequence: TGTGCCAGCAGCTCAAGACAGGGGGCAACTAATGAAAAACTGTTTTTT. It encodes CASSSRQGATNEKLFF. This sequence joins TRBV7-8 and TRBJ1-4; 9 positions match TRBD1. V was clipped by 4 bases and J by 0 bases; unmatched bases: 3. The CDR3 is made up of 16 amino acids. Germline CDR1 reads SGHVS; CDR2 reads FQNEAQ.

The rearrangement links TRBV9 to TRBJ2-5; TRBD1 matches 11 bases. This CDR3 contains 15 residues. J was trimmed by 4 bases and V by 3 bases; bases with no gene match: 5. CDR1 and CDR2 (germline): SGDLS, YYNGEE. In DNA form, the CDR3 reads TGTGCCAGCAGCGCCTCCGGGACAGGGGGAGAGACCCAGTACTTC. Protein: CASSASGTGGETQYF.

This rearrangement joins TRBV29-1 to TRBJ2-1, with D perhaps matching TRBD1 (8 bases). V was trimmed by 7 bases and J by 12 bases, leaving 22 bases between them. From germline, CDR1 is SQVTM and CDR2 ANQGSEA. The CDR3 has 13 residues. The CDR3 spells CSAGGQGARGQFF. The DNA for the CDR3 is TGCAGCGCCGGGGGGCAGGGGGCGCGGGGGCAGTTCTTC.

This clone was counted many times. This rearrangement joins TRBV7-9 to TRBJ2-2; D possibly corresponds to TRBD1 (5 bases). Trimming shortened V by 4 bases and J by 9 bases, and 6 bases separated the two germline ends. This CDR3 has 11 residues. CDR1 SEHNR and CDR2 FQNEAQ come from the germline V gene (reference sequence). This CDR3 is CASSSGRELFF. CDR3 DNA: TGTGCCAGCAGCTCAGGGCGGGAGCTGTTTTTT.

This clone was observed once. This rearrangement joins TRBV7-2 to TRBJ2-7; 10 bases line up with TRBD1. The germline V gene encodes CDR1 SGHTA and CDR2 FQGNSA. The trim removed 3 bases at V and 3 bases at J, leaving 5 bases unmatched. This CDR3 contains 15 residues. CDR3: CASSFRTGGGYEQYF. The CDR3 nucleotides are TGTGCCAGCAGCTTTCGGACAGGGGGAGGCTACGAGCAGTACTTC. Full variable domain (remainder filled in from reference TRBV7-2 and TRBJ2-7): GAGVSQSPSNKVTEKGKDVELRCDPISGHTALYWYRQSLGQGLEFLIYFQGNSAPDKSGLPSDRFSAERTGGSVSTLTIQRTQQEDSAVYLCASSFRTGGGYEQYFGPGTRLTVT.

The genes are TRBV5-1 and TRBJ1-2; D unresolved. This CDR3 region has 14 residues. V was pared by 0 bases and J by 0 bases, with 6 bases between. Germline V gives CDR1 SGHRS, CDR2 YFSETQ. The CDR3 region is CASSLAGTNYGYTF. The CDR3 DNA sequence: TGCGCCAGCAGCTTGGCTGGGACTAACTATGGCTACACCTTC.

J is TRBJ2-3 and V is TRBV7-9; 8 nucleotides match TRBD1. Germline V gene data show CDR1 as SEHNR and CDR2 as FQNEAQ (reference sequence). This CDR3 has 16 amino acids. Germline trimming cut 5 bases from V and 2 bases from J; bases unmatched to any gene: 9. The DNA for the CDR3 is TGTGCCAGCAGCCCCAGGACAGGGCAAACCACAGATACGCAGTATTTT. This sequence encodes CASSPRTGQTTDTQYF.

CDR3 sequence (DNA): TGTGCCAGCAGCCGCGACCGGGAGACCCAGTACTTC. Translation gives CASSRDRETQYF. This chain links TRBV7-2 with TRBJ2-5; D is ambiguous. Trimming removed 5 bases from V and 5 bases from J, with 9 bases in between. The CDR3 length is 12 residues. CDR1 and CDR2 from the germline V gene are SGHTA and FQGNSA.

The chain employs TRBV25-1 and TRBJ2-5; D gene ambiguous. Trimming cost V 3 bases and J 0 bases, with 8 bases left between them. The CDR3 is 14 amino acids. Germline V CDR1 and CDR2: MGHDK, SYGVNS. CDR3 region: CASSDHTDQETQYF. CDR3 DNA sequence: TGTGCCAGCAGTGATCATACAGACCAAGAGACCCAGTACTTC.

The rearrangement links TRBV5-4 to TRBJ2-3; TRBD1 aligns across 9 bases. CDR1 SGHNT and CDR2 YYREEE come from the germline V gene (reference sequence). Unmatched junction bases numbered 5, after V lost 5 bases and J lost 7 bases. CDR3 length: 13 amino acids. CDR3 loop: CASRGQGTHTQYF. CDR3 DNA sequence: TGTGCCAGCAGGGGACAGGGTACGCATACGCAGTATTTT. Full variable domain (outside the CDR3, taken from reference TRBV5-4 and TRBJ2-3): ETGVTQSPTHLIKTRGQQVTLRCSSQSGHNTVSWYQQALGQGPQFIFQYYREEENGRGNFPPRFSGLQFPNYSSELNVNALELDDSALYLCASRGQGTHTQYFGPGTRLTVL.

The table lists this clone with a count of one. The rearrangement links TRBV10-3 to TRBJ2-1, with D possibly being TRBD1 or TRBD2 (6 bases each). From germline, CDR1 is ENHRY and CDR2 SYGVKD. The CDR3 is made up of 15 amino acids. Trimming took 3 bases from V and 3 from J, leaving 12 bases between them. The CDR3 bases are TGTGCCATCAGTGAAGCCAGGGGAGGCTACAATGAGCAGTTCTTC. Residues: CAISEARGGYNEQFF.

This clone appeared a few times. This chain joins TRBV4-3 and TRBJ1-1; no clear D gene. The CDR3 contains 13 residues. Trimming pared 0 bases from V and 11 bases from J, leaving 13 bases between. Germline CDR1 reads LGHNA; CDR2 reads YSLEER. For the CDR3, the DNA is TGCGCCAGCAGCCAAGATGAAGGTAGTGAGGCTTTCTTT. This gives the protein CASSQDEGSEAFF.

This clone was seen a single time. The chain is built from TRBV19 and TRBJ2-5; tentative D call: TRBD1 (6 bases). The ends were cut back, 8 bases at V and 4 bases at J, with 20 bases in the middle. The CDR3 has 15 amino acids. The germline V gene encodes CDR1 LNHDA and CDR2 SQIVND (reference sequence). The CDR3 sequence is CASERSMGAAETQYF. CDR3 nucleotide sequence: TGTGCCAGTGAAAGATCGATGGGGGCGGCAGAGACCCAGTACTTC. The variable domain in full, completed from reference TRBV19 and TRBJ2-5, reads DGGITQSPKYLFRKEGQNVTLSCEQNLNHDAMYWYRQDPGQGLRLIYYSQIVNDFQKGDIAEGYSVSREKKESFPLTVTSAQKNPTAFYLCASERSMGAAETQYFGPGTRLLVL.

This rearrangement joins TRBV11-2 to TRBJ2-1, with 10 bases that match TRBD2. The V gene end was trimmed by 3 bases and the J gene end by 8 bases; junction bases not matched to a gene: 7. CDR3 size: 15 residues. Germline assignment: CDR1 SGHAT and CDR2 FQNNGV. Written as DNA, the CDR3 is TGTGCCAGCAGCTTTAAGCGGGGGGGCCACTATGAGCAGTTCTTC. Translated: CASSFKRGGHYEQFF.